By frequency, the clone carrying this TCR beta chain registers medium-sized (0.01 to 0.1%). Its cognate antigen is unknown. Preparation of the TCR beta libraries relied on UMI-labeled 5' RACE. Each CDR3 protein gets one entry in TCRdb, which reprocessed the 5' RACE reads and gives no DNA. The repertoire table contains 6,000 to 8,500 distinct CDR3 sequences. The sample is drawn from a study of human CD8 memory T cell subsets. Study results and caveats: Chao1 estimates suggested stem-like memory T cells exceeded precursor exhausted T cells in diversity. Similarly high diversity was seen in stem-like memory and precursor exhausted T cells, but not in effector memory cells.

The TCR was taken from a human donor in good health. Sequences were obtained from CD8+ T cells from PBMCs.

The CDR3 protein is CASSFPRTGETGELFF. The chain joins TRBV7-8 to TRBJ2-2; as DNA is missing, the TRBD1 call by TCRdb cannot be tested. In germline, CDR1 is SGHVS, CDR2 FQNEAQ. CDR3 length: 16 residues.